A single sample gave rise to the 10 T cell receptor beta chains below, sequenced in a study of CD8 T cells in ankylosing spondylitis. These receptors have no known antigen. TCRdb called the 5' RACE reads again in MiXCR, with one record for every CDR3 protein. The table records about 480,000 distinct CDR3 sequences, under 20% of them present only once. Study results and limitations: Several highly homologous variants made up a TCR beta motif, and this motif appeared characteristic of ankylosing spondylitis blood.

Sequences were obtained from blood, either unsorted or a sorted T cell fraction (not recorded which). These receptors were obtained from a male donor with ankylosing spondylitis.

V and J are TRBV6-1 and TRBJ1-2; D unclear. This CDR3 spans 16 amino acids. Germline loops: CDR1 MNHNS, CDR2 SASEGT. V lost 6 bases and J 6 bases, leaving 23 bases between the germline ends. CDR3 region: CASSRIPGPAGDGYTF. CDR3 DNA sequence: TGTGCCAGCAGCCGTATACCCGGGCCAGCCGGGGATGGCTACACCTTC.

Only a few counts were recorded for this clonotype. The V and J genes are TRBV18 and TRBJ1-2; D gene uncertain. CDR1 KGHSH and CDR2 LQKENI come from the germline V gene. V was shortened by 5 bases and J by 4 bases, with 8 bases between the two germline ends. The CDR3 runs to 12 residues. The CDR3 protein is CASSGVGYGYTF. For the CDR3, the DNA is TGTGCCAGCTCAGGGGTGGGCTATGGCTACACCTTC.

This clonotype was seen a few times. This chain uses TRBV4-1 with TRBJ1-2; D is uncertain. The V gene's germline CDR1 is MGHRA and CDR2 YSYEKL. CDR3 length: 14 residues. V shed 0 bases and J shed 2 bases, with 7 bases lying between them. In DNA, the CDR3 is TGCGCCAGCAGCCAAGAGAAGACGAACTATGGCTACACCTTC. Translation: CASSQEKTNYGYTF.

The chain couples TRBV2 to TRBJ1-1; 11 bases match TRBD1. CDR1 and CDR2 (germline): SNHLY, FYNNEI. Trimming removed 1 base from V and 4 bases from J; junction bases left unmatched: 5. This CDR3 has 16 residues. CDR3 in amino acids: CASSEEGTGGGTEAFF. In DNA form, the CDR3 reads TGTGCCAGCAGTGAAGAGGGGACAGGGGGTGGCACTGAAGCTTTCTTT. The entire variable domain, with the rest obtained from reference TRBV2 and TRBJ1-1, is as follows: EPEVTQTPSHQVTQMGQEVILRCVPISNHLYFYWYRQILGQKVEFLVSFYNNEISEKSEIFDDQFSVERPDGSNFTLKIRSTKLEDSAMYFCASSEEGTGGGTEAFFGQGTRLTVV.

This clonotype occurred a few times. This chain joins TRBV7-2 and TRBJ2-2, with 7 bases matching TRBD1. The CDR3 sequence is 15 residues long. The trim removed 3 bases at V and 0 bases at J, leaving 1 base unmatched. Germline V gives CDR1 SGHTA, CDR2 FQGNSA. The CDR3 DNA reads as TGTGCCAGCAGCTTCCAGGGGGCGAACACCGGGGAGCTGTTTTTT. Translated, it gives CASSFQGANTGELFF.

This clonotype has just a few counts. V is TRBV24-1 and J is TRBJ2-7, with TRBD2 matching 10 bases. The V segment lost 4 bases and the J segment 1 base; nucleotides outside the gene matches: 0. Germline values: CDR1 KGHDR, CDR2 SFDVKD. The CDR3 has 14 amino acids. The DNA for the CDR3 is TGTGCCACCAGTGAAGCGGGAGGGTCCTACGAGCAGTACTTC. Protein product: CATSEAGGSYEQYF.

In this sample, this clonotype turned up a few times. CDR3 DNA sequence: TGCAGTGCTGGACTAGCGGGGGCCAACAATGAGCAGTTCTTC. Translated, it gives CSAGLAGANNEQFF. This chain links TRBV20-1 with TRBJ2-1; 13 nucleotides match TRBD2. This CDR3 has 14 amino acids. Per the germline V gene, CDR1 is DFQATT and CDR2 is SNEGSKA (reference sequence). The J segment lost 5 bases and the V segment lost 5 bases, leaving 3 bases of the junction unmatched.

The gene calls are TRBV29-1 and TRBJ2-3; D is unclear. CDR1 SQVTM and CDR2 ANQGSEA come from the germline V gene. With 7 bases removed from V and 5 bases from J, the gap between germline ends came to 13 bases. This CDR3 contains 12 residues. CDR3 sequence (DNA): TGCAGCGGCGGAAGGATCCGAGATACGCAGTATTTT. Translating gives CSGGRIRDTQYF.

The CDR3 loop is CAWTGTPNTEAFF. The CDR3 DNA reads as TGTGCCTGGACCGGGACACCGAACACTGAAGCTTTCTTT. The gene calls are TRBV30 and TRBJ1-1; D might be TRBD1 (6 bases). The V gene lost 4 bases and the J gene lost 1 base, with 10 bases spanning the gap. Germline CDR1 GTSNPN, CDR2 SVGIG (reference sequence). CDR3 size: 13 residues.

This clonotype has ten or more counts. The chain joins TRBV7-2 to TRBJ2-7, with TRBD2 matching 8 bases. V was pared by 2 bases and J by 4 bases, with 10 bases of the junction left unmatched. The V gene's germline CDR1 is SGHTA and CDR2 FQGNSA. The CDR3 runs 16 residues. CDR3 DNA sequence: TGTGCCAGCAGCTTAATGACGGGAGCGGGAGTGTACGAGCAGTACTTC. Amino acid sequence: CASSLMTGAGVYEQYF.